This entry lists 31 T cell receptor beta chains sequenced from one sample in a study of blood T cell repertoires in COVID-19. Clones were read by immunoSEQ multiplex PCR, and TCRdb kept only the in-frame ones, dropping some. The profile shows hundreds of thousands of clones, approximately 91% of them singletons. Input material: PBMCs or T cells enriched from blood (not recorded which). The source of these receptors is a man in his fifties or sixties who had recovered from COVID-19.

This clone has a handful of counts. The chain has TRBV9 and TRBJ2-2, with D unclear. Germline assignment: CDR1 SGDLS and CDR2 YYNGEE. The CDR3 loop spans 13 amino acids. Trimming shortened V by 4 bases and J by 6 bases, and 10 bases separated the two germline ends. The CDR3, as DNA: TGTGCCAGCAGCTACCAAGCCGCCGGGGAGCTGTTTTTT. This gives the protein CASSYQAAGELFF.

This clone is a singleton in its sample. The chain uses TRBV5-5 and TRBJ1-4, with TRBD1 matching over 7 bases. Germline V gives CDR1 SGHKS, CDR2 YYEKEE (reference sequence). J gave up 3 bases and V 1 base, and 6 bases lay outside the gene matches. The CDR3 loop spans 16 amino acids. CDR3 nucleotide sequence: TGTGCCAGCAGCTTGAGACAGGGTGGAGCTAATGAAAAACTGTTTTTT. This gives the protein CASSLRQGGANEKLFF.

This chain connects TRBV19 to TRBJ2-1; no clear D gene. This CDR3 has 16 residues. Trimming pared 5 bases from V and 0 bases from J, leaving 14 bases between. CDR1 is LNHDA and CDR2 is SQIVND in the germline V gene (reference sequence). The CDR3 reads CASSLILGSSYNEQFF. Here the CDR3 DNA reads TGTGCCAGTAGTTTGATCCTTGGCAGCTCCTACAATGAGCAGTTCTTC.

The rearrangement uses TRBV3-1 (or the pseudogene TRBV3-2) and TRBJ2-2; TRBD2 might be the D (6 bases). Germline V gives CDR1 LGHDT, CDR2 YNNKEL (reference sequence). V was cut by 0 bases and J by 5 bases, with 10 bases left in between. The CDR3 loop spans 15 amino acids. The CDR3 sequence is CASSQEGGHTGELFF. The CDR3 bases are TGTGCCAGCAGCCAAGAAGGAGGGCATACCGGGGAGCTGTTTTTT.

The chain has TRBV7-9 and TRBJ1-4; 8 bases are a match to TRBD1. Germline-derived CDR1 and CDR2 are SEHNR and FQNEAQ (reference sequence). Unmatched junction bases numbered 4, after V lost 5 bases and J lost 5 bases. The CDR3 consists of 14 residues. CDR3: CASSLRQGNEKLFF. CDR3 nucleotides: TGTGCCAGCAGCCTGAGACAGGGGAATGAAAAACTGTTTTTT. Looking up the rest from reference TRBV7-9 and TRBJ1-4 gives the full variable domain: DTGVSQNPRHKITKRGQNVTFRCDPISEHNRLYWYRQTLGQGPEFLTYFQNEAQLEKSRLLSDRFSAERPKGSFSTLEIQRTEQGDSAMYLCASSLRQGNEKLFFGSGTQLSVL.

This clone was recorded once. This chain joins TRBV4-3 and TRBJ2-1, with TRBD2 matching 7 bases. From germline, CDR1 is LGHNA and CDR2 YSLEER. The CDR3 is 16 amino acids. Unmatched junction bases numbered 7, after V lost 4 bases and J lost 1 base. The CDR3 DNA reads as TGCGCCAGCAGCCGAGAGGGAGGGCTGTCCTACAATGAGCAGTTCTTC. It specifies CASSREGGLSYNEQFF.

This rearrangement joins TRBV2 to TRBJ2-5; 13 bases line up with TRBD2. V lost 4 bases and J lost 1; bases outside the gene matches: 9. From germline, CDR1 is SNHLY and CDR2 FYNNEI. This CDR3 region has 18 residues. The CDR3 is CASSGQVTSGRTQETQYF. The CDR3, as DNA: TGTGCCAGCAGTGGTCAAGTGACTAGCGGGAGGACCCAAGAGACCCAGTACTTC.

This sequence joins TRBV5-8 and TRBJ1-5; maybe TRBD1 (6 bases). The CDR3 length is 20 residues. V shed 4 bases and J shed 0 bases, with 26 bases lying between them. CDR1 is SGHTS and CDR2 is YDEGEE in the germline V gene. CDR3 loop: CASSRRGPSGVNYSNQPQHF. The CDR3 DNA is TGTGCCAGCAGCCGACGGGGCCCTTCAGGGGTTAATTATAGCAATCAGCCCCAGCATTTT. Complete variable domain (other parts from reference TRBV5-8 and TRBJ1-5): EAGVTQSPTHLIKTRGQQATLRCSPISGHTSVYWYQQALGLGLQFLLWYDEGEERNRGNFPPRFSGRQFPNYSSELNVNALELEDSALYLCASSRRGPSGVNYSNQPQHFGDGTRLSIL.

The V gene is TRBV5-4, the J gene TRBJ2-2; 7 bases fit TRBD2. This CDR3 has 15 amino acids. Unmatched junction bases numbered 7, after V lost 4 bases and J lost 4 bases. The germline V gene has CDR1 SGHNT and CDR2 YYREEE (reference sequence). The CDR3 bases are TGTGCCAGCAGCCCACGGGGGGTAGTCACCGGGGAGCTGTTTTTT. Amino acids: CASSPRGVVTGELFF.

In DNA form, the CDR3 reads TGTGCCAGCAGGCGGGAGGCCGGGGAGCTGTTTTTT. It encodes CASRREAGELFF. The chain carries TRBV6-5 and TRBJ2-2, with 8 bases identical to TRBD2. The germline gives CDR1 MNHEY, CDR2 SVGAGI. CDR3 length equals 12 residues. V gave up 6 bases and J gave up 6 bases; unmatched junction bases: 0.

This clone was detected only once. The rearrangement joins TRBV24-1 to TRBJ2-5; 10 nucleotides match TRBD1. The CDR3 runs 17 residues. Trimming cost V 5 bases and J 3 bases; bases outside gene matches: 11. Germline CDR1 and CDR2: KGHDR and SFDVKD. CDR3 nucleotide sequence: TGTGCCACCAGTGCCGGCCCGGACAGGGGGATAGAAGAGACCCAGTACTTC. It specifies CATSAGPDRGIEETQYF.

The chain has TRBV28 and TRBJ2-2; 10 bases are shared with TRBD2. Germline V gene sequence: CDR1 MDHEN, CDR2 SYDVKM. CDR3 length: 16 amino acids. Trimming removed 10 bases from V and 3 bases from J; junction bases left unmatched: 11. In DNA form, the CDR3 reads TGTGCCACTTCACTAGCGGGAACAACCCACACCGGGGAGCTGTTTTTT. As protein: CATSLAGTTHTGELFF.

The chain recombines TRBV7-3 with TRBJ2-2, with D perhaps TRBD1 (6 bases). Germline V gives CDR1 SGHTA, CDR2 FQGTGA. The CDR3 spans 13 residues. V was pared by 5 bases and J by 7 bases, with 11 bases between. This chain's CDR3 is CASSPQGVGELFF. DNA of the CDR3: TGTGCCAGCAGCCCACAGGGAGTCGGGGAGCTGTTTTTT.

The rearrangement uses TRBV5-1 and TRBJ2-3; 10 nucleotides agree with TRBD2. The trim removed 3 bases at V and 9 bases at J, leaving 19 bases unmatched. The length of the CDR3 is 18 residues. Germline V CDR1 and CDR2: SGHRS, YFSETQ. This CDR3 reads CASSSAPPSGGGIGTQYF. The CDR3 nucleotides read TGCGCCAGCAGCTCGGCCCCCCCTAGCGGGGGAGGGATTGGGACGCAGTATTTT. The variable domain in full, with the rest retrieved from reference TRBV5-1 and TRBJ2-3, is KAGVTQTPRYLIKTRGQQVTLSCSPISGHRSVSWYQQTPGQGLQFLFEYFSETQRNKGNFPGRFSGRQFSNSRSEMNVSTLELGDSALYLCASSSAPPSGGGIGTQYFGPGTRLTVL.

This chain joins TRBV2 and TRBJ2-5; D might be TRBD2 (6 bases). Germline CDR1 and CDR2: SNHLY and FYNNEI. This CDR3 is built from 14 residues. V was clipped by 7 bases and J by 5 bases, with 17 bases between them. CDR3 residues: CASIAQGLWETQYF. The DNA for the CDR3 is TGTGCCAGCATCGCCCAGGGACTTTGGGAGACCCAGTACTTC.

V is TRBV6-5 and J is TRBJ1-4; D might be TRBD1 (5 bases). The CDR3 loop spans 12 amino acids. CDR1 is MNHEY, CDR2 SVGAGI, per germline. CDR3 region: CAGRLGSEKLFF. The CDR3 coding sequence is TGTGCGGGGCGTCTCGGGAGTGAAAAACTGTTTTTT.

The V gene is TRBV7-2, the J gene TRBJ2-3; TRBD2 agrees at 9 bases. This CDR3 is built from 18 residues. V lost 2 bases to trimming and J lost 2 bases; unmatched junction nucleotides: 11. Germline lookup yields CDR1 SGHTA and CDR2 FQGNSA. The DNA for the CDR3 is TGTGCCAGCAGCTTAATAGTGGCTAGCGGGGATTTCACAGATACGCAGTATTTT. Translated: CASSLIVASGDFTDTQYF. The full variable domain, its missing parts supplied by reference TRBV7-2 and TRBJ2-3, is GAGVSQSPSNKVTEKGKDVELRCDPISGHTALYWYRQSLGQGLEFLIYFQGNSAPDKSGLPSDRFSAERTGGSVSTLTIQRTQQEDSAVYLCASSLIVASGDFTDTQYFGPGTRLTVL.

The rearrangement links TRBV7-2 to TRBJ2-1; D remains unclear. The CDR3 is made up of 12 amino acids. Germline CDR1 and CDR2: SGHTA and FQGNSA. V was shortened by 2 bases and J by 6 bases, with 5 bases between the two germline ends. The CDR3 is CASSLYSNEQFF. The DNA of the CDR3 is TGTGCCAGCAGCTTATATTCCAATGAGCAGTTCTTC.

This rearrangement joins TRBV23-1 to TRBJ2-7; 8 bases fit TRBD2. TRBV23-1 is classed as an ORF, of uncertain function. J was trimmed by 4 bases and V by 2 bases; bases with no gene match: 7. The CDR3 has 15 residues. CDR3 nucleotide sequence: TGCGCCAGCAGTCAACGCCCGGGAGGGCCGTACGAGCAGTACTTC. It specifies CASSQRPGGPYEQYF.

This sequence joins TRBV19 and TRBJ2-1; D might be TRBD2 (6 bases). Germline V gives CDR1 LNHDA, CDR2 SQIVND (reference sequence). V was shortened by 6 bases and J by 2 bases, with 8 bases between the two germline ends. The CDR3 runs 13 residues. The CDR3 here is CASSASAYNEQFF. CDR3 DNA: TGTGCCAGTAGCGCTAGCGCCTACAATGAGCAGTTCTTC. Together with reference TRBV19 and TRBJ2-1, the CDR3 gives the full variable domain: DGGITQSPKYLFRKEGQNVTLSCEQNLNHDAMYWYRQDPGQGLRLIYYSQIVNDFQKGDIAEGYSVSREKKESFPLTVTSAQKNPTAFYLCASSASAYNEQFFGPGTRLTVL.

The rearrangement links TRBV7-9 to TRBJ1-1; D is unclear. V lost 1 base to trimming and J lost 0 bases, with 9 bases between them. This CDR3 comprises 15 residues. CDR1 SEHNR and CDR2 FQNEAQ come from the germline V gene (reference sequence). The CDR3 is CASSLGRSVNTEAFF. As DNA, the CDR3 is TGTGCCAGCAGCTTAGGCAGGTCGGTGAACACTGAAGCTTTCTTT.

This chain uses TRBV12-3 or TRBV12-4 with TRBJ2-1, with D unresolved. V lost 7 bases, J lost 9 bases, and 10 bases lay in between. The CDR3 consists of 11 residues. The CDR3 here is CASTFSSEQFF. CDR3 nucleotide sequence: TGTGCCAGCACCTTTAGCAGTGAGCAGTTCTTC.

The chain has TRBV2 and TRBJ2-2; D uncertain. The length of the CDR3 is 15 residues. Trimming left V 6 bases short and J 1 base short, with 12 bases between. The germline CDR1 and CDR2 sequences are SNHLY and FYNNEI. The CDR3 reads CASRAPLQNTGELFF. CDR3 DNA sequence: TGTGCCAGCAGGGCACCTTTACAGAACACCGGGGAGCTGTTTTTT.

The genes are TRBV28 and TRBJ2-5, with 10 bases fitting TRBD2. The CDR3 consists of 16 residues. Per the germline V gene, CDR1 is MDHEN and CDR2 is SYDVKM. The V segment lost 1 base and the J segment 4 bases; nucleotides outside the gene matches: 6. CDR3 DNA sequence: TGTGCCAGCAGTTTATACCTAGCGGGAGTAGCAGAGACCCAGTACTTC. This sequence encodes CASSLYLAGVAETQYF.

The chain recombines TRBV4-1 with TRBJ2-5, with D possibly TRBD2 on 5 matching bases. The CDR3 extends over 18 amino acids. CDR1 and CDR2 from the germline V gene are MGHRA and YSYEKL. V lost 0 bases, J lost 3 bases, and 20 bases lay in between. CDR3 residues: CASSQDPPRSLGKETQYF. The CDR3 DNA follows: TGCGCCAGCAGCCAAGATCCCCCAAGGAGTCTCGGGAAAGAGACCCAGTACTTC.

This CDR3 is CASRPRGDREAGELFF. The CDR3 DNA is TGTGCCAGCAGACCAAGGGGAGACAGGGAGGCCGGGGAGCTGTTTTTT. This chain links TRBV28 with TRBJ2-2; the D gene is possibly TRBD1 (7 bases). Deletions cut 6 bases from V and 6 bases from J, with 20 bases between. CDR1 and CDR2 from the germline V gene are MDHEN and SYDVKM. The CDR3 is 16 amino acids.

V gene TRBV24-1 combines with J gene TRBJ2-3; 8 positions match TRBD2. V lost 6 bases, J lost 5 bases, and 9 bases stayed unmatched. This CDR3 contains 15 residues. Germline V CDR1 and CDR2: KGHDR, SFDVKD. The CDR3 loop is CATSTTGTSIDTQYF. For the CDR3, the DNA is TGTGCCACCAGTACGACCGGGACTAGTATAGATACGCAGTATTTT.

CDR3 sequence (DNA): TGTGCCAGCAGCCGACTAGCGGGAGTTGCGGGAACAGATACGCAGTATTTT. It is translated as CASSRLAGVAGTDTQYF. The rearrangement joins TRBV13 to TRBJ2-3, with 12 bases that match TRBD2. V trimming: 5 bases; J trimming: 3 bases; junction bases outside the gene matches: 9. The CDR3 loop spans 17 amino acids. Germline V gene data show CDR1 as PRHDT and CDR2 as FYEKMQ (reference sequence). Full variable domain (outside the CDR3, taken from reference TRBV13 and TRBJ2-3): AAGVIQSPRHLIKEKRETATLKCYPIPRHDTVYWYQQGPGQDPQFLISFYEKMQSDKGSIPDRFSAQQFSDYHSELNMSSLELGDSALYFCASSRLAGVAGTDTQYFGPGTRLTVL.

The V call is TRBV19, the J call TRBJ2-7; D is unclear. V lost 6 bases and J lost 0, with 9 bases in between. Germline V CDR1 and CDR2: LNHDA, SQIVND (reference sequence). This CDR3 has 13 amino acids. The CDR3 is CASRVSGSYEQYF. The CDR3 DNA reads TGTGCCAGTAGGGTTTCCGGCTCCTACGAGCAGTACTTC.

This clone has a count of ten or more. The gene calls are TRBV15 and TRBJ1-4, with D possibly matching TRBD1 (6 bases). With 0 bases removed from V and 3 bases from J, the gap between germline ends came to 14 bases. From germline, CDR1 is LNHNV and CDR2 YYDKDF (reference sequence). The CDR3 length is 17 residues. CDR3 protein: CATSRDDTGSANEKLFF. The DNA of the CDR3 is TGTGCCACCAGCAGAGACGATACAGGGTCGGCTAATGAAAAACTGTTTTTT. The full variable domain, rest sourced from reference TRBV15 and TRBJ1-4, is DAMVIQNPRYQVTQFGKPVTLSCSQTLNHNVMYWYQQKSSQAPKLLFHYYDKDFNNEADTPDNFQSRRPNTSFCFLDIRSPGLGDTAMYLCATSRDDTGSANEKLFFGSGTQLSVL.

The J gene is TRBJ1-2, the V gene TRBV10-3; 9 nucleotides align to TRBD1. The CDR3 consists of 13 residues. V gave up 4 bases and J gave up 6 bases; unmatched junction bases: 3. Per the germline V gene, CDR1 is ENHRY and CDR2 is SYGVKD. The CDR3 protein is CAISGRTGDGYTF. Written as DNA, the CDR3 is TGTGCCATCAGTGGGCGGACAGGGGATGGCTACACCTTC.